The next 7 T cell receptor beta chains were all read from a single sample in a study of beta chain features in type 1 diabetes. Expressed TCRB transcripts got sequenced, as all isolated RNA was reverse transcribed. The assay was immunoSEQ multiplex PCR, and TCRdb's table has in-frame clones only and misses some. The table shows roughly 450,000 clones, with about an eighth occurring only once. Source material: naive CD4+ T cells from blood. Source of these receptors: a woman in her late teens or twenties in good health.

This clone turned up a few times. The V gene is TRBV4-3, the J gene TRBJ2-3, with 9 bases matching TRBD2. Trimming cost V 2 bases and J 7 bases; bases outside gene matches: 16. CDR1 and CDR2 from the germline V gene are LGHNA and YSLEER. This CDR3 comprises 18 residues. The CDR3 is CASSQQGPGLAGTYTQYF. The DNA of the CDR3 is TGCGCCAGCAGCCAACAAGGCCCCGGTCTAGCGGGGACTTATACGCAGTATTTT.

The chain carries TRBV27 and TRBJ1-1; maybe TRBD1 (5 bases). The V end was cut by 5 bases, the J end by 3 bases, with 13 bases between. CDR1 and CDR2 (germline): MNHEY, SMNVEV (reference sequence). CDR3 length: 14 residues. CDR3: CASSRATGDTEAFF. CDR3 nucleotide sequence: TGTGCCAGCAGTCGTGCGACGGGGGACACTGAAGCTTTCTTT.

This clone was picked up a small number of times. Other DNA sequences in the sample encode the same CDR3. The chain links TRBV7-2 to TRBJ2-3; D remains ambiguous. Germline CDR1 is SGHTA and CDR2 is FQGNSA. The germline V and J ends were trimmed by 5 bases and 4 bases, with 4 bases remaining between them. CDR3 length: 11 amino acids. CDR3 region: CASSLADTQYF. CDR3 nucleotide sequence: TGTGCCAGCAGCCTCGCAGATACGCAGTATTTT.

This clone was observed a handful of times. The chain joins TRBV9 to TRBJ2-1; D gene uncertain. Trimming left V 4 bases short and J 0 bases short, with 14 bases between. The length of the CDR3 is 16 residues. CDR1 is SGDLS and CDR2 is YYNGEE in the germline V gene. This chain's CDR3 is CASSPYLVSSYNEQFF. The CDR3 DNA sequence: TGTGCCAGCAGCCCCTATCTGGTAAGCTCCTACAATGAGCAGTTCTTC.

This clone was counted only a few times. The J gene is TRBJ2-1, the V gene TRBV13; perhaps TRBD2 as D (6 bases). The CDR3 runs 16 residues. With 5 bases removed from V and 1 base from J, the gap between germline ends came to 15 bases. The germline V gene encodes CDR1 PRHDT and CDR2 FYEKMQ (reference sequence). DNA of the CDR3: TGTGCCAGCAGCGGGACTGCCCTCAGGTCCTACAATGAGCAGTTCTTC. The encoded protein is CASSGTALRSYNEQFF.

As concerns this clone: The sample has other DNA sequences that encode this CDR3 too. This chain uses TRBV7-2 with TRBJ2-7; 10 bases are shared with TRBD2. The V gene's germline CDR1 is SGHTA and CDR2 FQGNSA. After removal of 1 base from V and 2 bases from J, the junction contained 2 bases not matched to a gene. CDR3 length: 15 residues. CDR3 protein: CASSLELAGAYEQYF. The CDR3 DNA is TGTGCCAGCAGCTTAGAGCTAGCGGGGGCCTACGAGCAGTACTTC.

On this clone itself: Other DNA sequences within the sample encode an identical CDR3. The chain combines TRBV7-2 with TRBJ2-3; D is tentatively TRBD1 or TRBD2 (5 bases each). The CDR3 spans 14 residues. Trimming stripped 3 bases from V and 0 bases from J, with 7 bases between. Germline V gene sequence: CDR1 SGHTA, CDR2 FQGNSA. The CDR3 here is CASSFRGSTDTQYF. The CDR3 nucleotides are TGTGCCAGCAGCTTTCGGGGCAGCACAGATACGCAGTATTTT.